One and the same sample provided the 19 T cell receptor beta chains below, sequenced in a study of cytomegalovirus exposure and HLA in healthy donors. The primer mix had 60 Vbeta and 13 Jbeta primers. Produced via immunoSEQ multiplex PCR; TCRdb's table is partial and in-frame only. The sample has about 100,000 clones; under 80% are singletons. Sequencing was performed on PBMCs. Receptors originate from a man between 35 and 55 years old in good health and CMV-seropositive.

The chain carries TRBV7-8 and TRBJ1-2, with 10 bases fitting TRBD1. The trim removed 2 bases at V and 4 bases at J, leaving 4 bases unmatched. CDR1 and CDR2 (germline): SGHVS, FQNEAQ. The CDR3 sequence is 15 residues long. Written as DNA, the CDR3 is TGTGCCAGCAGCTTAAGGACAGGGGGGACCTATGGCTACACCTTC. It specifies CASSLRTGGTYGYTF. Together with reference TRBV7-8 and TRBJ1-2, the CDR3 gives the full variable domain: GAGVSQSPRYKVAKRGQDVALRCDPISGHVSLFWYQQALGQGPEFLTYFQNEAQLDKSGLPSDRFFAERPEGSVSTLKIQRTQQEDSAVYLCASSLRTGGTYGYTFGSGTRLTVV.

V is TRBV9 and J is TRBJ2-5; 7 positions agree with TRBD2. The germline V gene has CDR1 SGDLS and CDR2 YYNGEE. V shed 0 bases, J shed 4 bases, and the junction held 6 bases outside the gene matches. The CDR3 is made up of 15 amino acids. CDR3 loop: CASSVAAGVLETQYF. Written as DNA, the CDR3 is TGTGCCAGCAGCGTAGCTGCGGGGGTATTAGAGACCCAGTACTTC.

The rearrangement links TRBV15 to TRBJ1-2, with D maybe TRBD1 (5 bases). The germline CDR1 and CDR2 sequences are LNHNV and YYDKDF (reference sequence). CDR3 size: 12 residues. Deletions cut 4 bases from V and 7 bases from J, with 10 bases between. Here the CDR3 reads CATSTGVGGYTF. CDR3 bases: TGTGCCACCAGCACGGGGGTTGGTGGCTACACCTTC.

This rearrangement joins TRBV5-1 to TRBJ2-1, with D possibly being TRBD1 (6 bases). The germline V gene has CDR1 SGHRS and CDR2 YFSETQ. The CDR3 is 16 residues long. The ends were cut back, 6 bases at V and 4 bases at J, with 20 bases in the middle. CDR3 DNA sequence: TGCGCCAGCATTGGGCAACAGAGGGGGTCTTACAATGAGCAGTTCTTC. Amino acid sequence: CASIGQQRGSYNEQFF.

This sequence joins TRBV4-3 and TRBJ2-1, with 8 bases that match TRBD1. Per germline, CDR1 LGHNA and CDR2 YSLEER. CDR3 length equals 16 residues. The V gene end was trimmed by 4 bases and the J gene end by 4 bases; junction bases not matched to a gene: 9. This CDR3 reads CASSPGGTSPYNEQFF. The CDR3, as DNA: TGCGCCAGCAGCCCAGGGGGCACTAGCCCGTACAATGAGCAGTTCTTC.

This clone appeared a single time. The chain uses TRBV4-2 and TRBJ1-4; D is perhaps TRBD1 (5 bases). Germline V gene lookup returns CDR1 LGHNA and CDR2 YNFKEQ. Between the trimmed V and J ends, which lost 0 bases and 7 bases, there was a span of 12 bases. This CDR3 is built from 15 residues. In DNA form, the CDR3 reads TGTGCCAGCAGCCAAGATGCGGGGGGTGGTGAAAAACTGTTTTTT. It codes for CASSQDAGGGEKLFF.

The chain is built from TRBV9 and TRBJ2-5; D is uncertain. The CDR3 loop spans 14 amino acids. Germline V gene data show CDR1 as SGDLS and CDR2 as YYNGEE. V shed 0 bases and J shed 2 bases, with 8 bases lying between them. As DNA, the CDR3 is TGTGCCAGCAGCGTAGCTTCCGGTCAAGAGACCCAGTACTTC. It is translated as CASSVASGQETQYF.

This chain links TRBV19 with TRBJ1-2, with 7 bases lining up with TRBD1. The J segment lost 2 bases and the V segment lost 6 bases, leaving 6 bases of the junction unmatched. This CDR3 contains 14 residues. Germline V gene lookup returns CDR1 LNHDA and CDR2 SQIVND (reference sequence). For the CDR3, the DNA is TGTGCCAGTAGAACTGCACAGGGGAACTATGGCTACACCTTC. Its translation is CASRTAQGNYGYTF.

This clone was detected a few times. The rearrangement uses TRBV2 and TRBJ2-7, with D unclear. Germline-derived CDR1 and CDR2 are SNHLY and FYNNEI. The CDR3 runs to 12 residues. V was trimmed by 6 bases and J by 2 bases, leaving 8 bases between them. Here the CDR3 DNA reads TGTGCCAGCAGACTTCTAGCCTACGAGCAGTACTTC. Its protein product is CASRLLAYEQYF.

This chain joins TRBV7-9 and TRBJ2-3; tentative D call: TRBD2 (5 bases). The V gene's germline CDR1 is SEHNR and CDR2 FQNEAQ (reference sequence). The CDR3 length is 15 residues. Trimming removed 3 bases from V and 1 base from J, with 11 bases in between. Written as DNA, the CDR3 is TGTGCCAGCAGCTTCGAGCGGAGACGCACAGATACGCAGTATTTT. Translated, it gives CASSFERRRTDTQYF.

This chain links TRBV5-1 with TRBJ2-3, with TRBD2 matching over 14 bases. CDR3 length: 17 residues. Trimming at V came to 4 bases and at J to 2 bases, leaving 6 bases not matched to a gene. CDR1 is SGHRS, CDR2 YFSETQ, per germline. CDR3 in DNA: TGCGCCAGCAGCGCCCTGGGACTAGCGGGGGCCACAGATACGCAGTATTTT. Translated, it gives CASSALGLAGATDTQYF.

The J gene is TRBJ1-3, the V gene TRBV28; D is unresolved. The CDR3 runs 13 residues. Germline CDR1 reads MDHEN; CDR2 reads SYDVKM. V was clipped by 5 bases and J by 6 bases, with 11 bases between them. The CDR3 protein is CASSPGVENTIYF. The DNA for the CDR3 is TGTGCCAGCAGTCCTGGAGTGGAAAACACCATATATTTT. Complete variable domain (other parts from reference TRBV28 and TRBJ1-3): DVKVTQSSRYLVKRTGEKVFLECVQDMDHENMFWYRQDPGLGLRLIYFSYDVKMKEKGDIPEGYSVSREKKERFSLILESASTNQTSMYLCASSPGVENTIYFGEGSWLTVV.

CDR3 residues: CASRPTQGWTGELFF. In DNA, the CDR3 is TGTGCCAGCAGGCCGACACAGGGGTGGACCGGGGAGCTGTTTTTT. The chain recombines TRBV6-5 with TRBJ2-2; 7 nucleotides match TRBD1. Germline CDR1 reads MNHEY; CDR2 reads SVGAGI. The CDR3 has 15 amino acids. The V gene end was trimmed by 6 bases and the J gene end by 5 bases; junction bases not matched to a gene: 9.

Written as DNA, the CDR3 is TGTGCCAGCGCTGGACAGGTCAATGAAAAACTGTTTTTT. Its protein product is CASAGQVNEKLFF. The chain employs TRBV19 and TRBJ1-4; 7 positions agree with TRBD1. Germline trimming cut 9 bases from V and 5 bases from J; bases unmatched to any gene: 6. Germline V CDR1 and CDR2: LNHDA, SQIVND (reference sequence). The CDR3 runs to 13 residues.

The chain uses TRBV10-2 and TRBJ2-5, with D possibly being TRBD2 (7 bases). The CDR3 consists of 15 residues. From germline, CDR1 is WSHSY and CDR2 SAAADI. Trimming took 6 bases from V and 3 from J, leaving 17 bases between them. CDR3: CASRGRGRPEETQYF. CDR3 nucleotide sequence: TGCGCCAGCAGGGGGCGGGGGCGGCCTGAAGAGACCCAGTACTTC.

The rearrangement links TRBV9 to TRBJ1-2, with D perhaps matching TRBD1 (5 bases). The CDR3 is 14 amino acids. Germline CDR1 reads SGDLS; CDR2 reads YYNGEE. Between the trimmed V and J ends, which lost 0 bases and 6 bases, there was a span of 12 bases. Here the CDR3 reads CASSVGGVGHGYTF. The CDR3 DNA follows: TGTGCCAGCAGCGTAGGGGGGGTTGGGCATGGCTACACCTTC. Supplemented by reference TRBV9 and TRBJ1-2, the full variable domain reads DSGVTQTPKHLITATGQRVTLRCSPRSGDLSVYWYQQSLDQGLQFLIQYYNGEERAKGNILERFSAQQFPDLHSELNLSSLELGDSALYFCASSVGGVGHGYTFGSGTRLTVV.

This clone was seen a handful of times. The genes are TRBV2 and TRBJ1-6; TRBD1 might be the D (6 bases). Trimming stripped 2 bases from V and 6 bases from J, with 20 bases between. This CDR3 has 18 amino acids. In germline, CDR1 is SNHLY, CDR2 FYNNEI. CDR3 coding DNA: TGTGCCAGCAGTGAACGCTCGGTGTCGGGGGGGGCTAATTCACCCCTCCACTTT. This gives the protein CASSERSVSGGANSPLHF.

V is TRBV7-8 and J is TRBJ1-1; D unresolved. Trimming shortened V by 5 bases and J by 3 bases, and 10 bases separated the two germline ends. The CDR3 is made up of 13 amino acids. Germline loops: CDR1 SGHVS, CDR2 FQNEAQ. CDR3 in amino acids: CASSPFEDTEAFF. The CDR3 bases are TGTGCCAGCAGCCCCTTTGAGGACACTGAAGCTTTCTTT.

The chain uses TRBV9 and TRBJ2-2; D may be TRBD2 (6 bases). The CDR3 is 16 residues long. The germline gives CDR1 SGDLS, CDR2 YYNGEE. V was pared by 0 bases and J by 4 bases, with 13 bases between. For the CDR3, the DNA is TGTGCCAGCAGCGTAGTAGAACTAGCACTCACCGGGGAGCTGTTTTTT. Translated: CASSVVELALTGELFF.